The source of this T cell receptor (beta chain) is a study of T cells in Graves' hyperthyroidism and ophthalmopathy. Study background: Sampling of peripheral blood happened at initial diagnosis, prior to any treatment. Study-level results: Onset of ophthalmopathy came a median roughly 6.5 months after the model predicted it.

With respect to this clonotype: Its antigen remains unidentified. A read error is possible here, since a much larger clone lies one base away.

Each ophthalmopathy patient scored at least 3 on the Clinical Activity Score and at least 4 on NOSPECS grade, with duration under 3 months. RNA transcripts served as the template for amplifying TCR beta CDR3 regions. The HTBI primer set served for first-round RT-PCR of the TCR CDR3. MiXCR, run by TCRdb on the multiplex PCR reads, gives a single entry per CDR3 protein. The data contain fewer than 500,000 distinct CDR3 sequences, about 14% of them singletons. The sample consisted of blood. This TCR was recovered from a woman aged 25 to 39 with Graves' ophthalmopathy.

The CDR3 nucleotides read TGTGCCGTCAGTGAGTCCTACGTCGAAGAGACCCAGTACTTC. This encodes CAVSESYVEETQYF. This chain links TRBV10-3 with TRBJ2-5; no clear D. The CDR3 totals 14 residues. Germline CDR1 is ENHRY and CDR2 is SYGVKD.